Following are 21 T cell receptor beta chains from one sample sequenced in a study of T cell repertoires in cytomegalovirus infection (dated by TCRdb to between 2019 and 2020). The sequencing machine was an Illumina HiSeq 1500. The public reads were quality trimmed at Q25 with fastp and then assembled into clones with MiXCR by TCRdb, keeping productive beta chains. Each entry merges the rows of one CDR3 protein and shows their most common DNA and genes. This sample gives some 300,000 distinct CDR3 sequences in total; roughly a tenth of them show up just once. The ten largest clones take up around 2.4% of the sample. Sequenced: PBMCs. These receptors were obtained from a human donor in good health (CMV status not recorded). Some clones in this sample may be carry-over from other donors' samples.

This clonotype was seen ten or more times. CDR3 DNA sequence: TGCAGCGTTCCTAGACCCGGGGGAACGGCAGATACGCAGTATTTT. It codes for CSVPRPGGTADTQYF. The V and J genes are TRBV29-1 and TRBJ2-3; TRBD2 is a possible D gene (6 bases). Trimming cost V 5 bases and J 4 bases, with 19 bases left between them. The CDR3 extends over 15 amino acids. Germline V lookup: CDR1 SQVTM, CDR2 ANQGSEA.

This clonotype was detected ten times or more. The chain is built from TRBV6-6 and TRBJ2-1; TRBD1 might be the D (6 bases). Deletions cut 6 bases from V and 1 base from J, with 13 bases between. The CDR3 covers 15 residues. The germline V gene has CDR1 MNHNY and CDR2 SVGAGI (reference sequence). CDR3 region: CASSHRDTSYNEQFF. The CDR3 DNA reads TGTGCCAGCAGCCACCGGGACACTTCCTACAATGAGCAGTTCTTC.

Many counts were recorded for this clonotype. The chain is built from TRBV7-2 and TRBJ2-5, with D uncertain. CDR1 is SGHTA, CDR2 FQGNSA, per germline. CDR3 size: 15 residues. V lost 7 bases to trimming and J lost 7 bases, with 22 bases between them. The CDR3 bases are TGTGCCAGCACCCCCACACCTTCCAGGATGGGGACCCAGTACTTC. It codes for CASTPTPSRMGTQYF.

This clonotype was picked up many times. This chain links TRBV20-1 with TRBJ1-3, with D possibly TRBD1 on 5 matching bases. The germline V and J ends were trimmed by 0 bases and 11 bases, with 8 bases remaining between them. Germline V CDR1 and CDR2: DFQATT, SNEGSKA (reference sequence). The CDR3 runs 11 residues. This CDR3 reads CSARDARAIYF. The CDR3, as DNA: TGCAGTGCTAGAGATGCCAGGGCCATATATTTT.

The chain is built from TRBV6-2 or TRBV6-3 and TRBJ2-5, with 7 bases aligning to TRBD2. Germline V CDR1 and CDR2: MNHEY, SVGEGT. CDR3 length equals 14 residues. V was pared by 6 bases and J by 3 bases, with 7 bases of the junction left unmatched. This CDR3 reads CASRVRDYKETQYF. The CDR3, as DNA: TGTGCCAGCAGAGTCCGGGACTACAAAGAGACCCAGTACTTC.

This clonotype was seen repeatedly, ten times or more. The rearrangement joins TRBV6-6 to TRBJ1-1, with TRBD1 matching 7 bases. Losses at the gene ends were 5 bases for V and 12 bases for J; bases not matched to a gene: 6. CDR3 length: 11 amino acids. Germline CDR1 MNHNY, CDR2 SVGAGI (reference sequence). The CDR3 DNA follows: TGTGCCAGCAGTCTAGGACAGGTACCTTTCTTT. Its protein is CASSLGQVPFF.

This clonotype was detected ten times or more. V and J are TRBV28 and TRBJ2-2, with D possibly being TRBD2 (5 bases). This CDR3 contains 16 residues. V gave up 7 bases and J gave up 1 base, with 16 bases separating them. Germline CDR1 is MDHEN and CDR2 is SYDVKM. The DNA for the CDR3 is TGTGCCAGCAATCGAGGGCTACAGCGGAACACCGGGGAGCTGTTTTTT. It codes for CASNRGLQRNTGELFF.

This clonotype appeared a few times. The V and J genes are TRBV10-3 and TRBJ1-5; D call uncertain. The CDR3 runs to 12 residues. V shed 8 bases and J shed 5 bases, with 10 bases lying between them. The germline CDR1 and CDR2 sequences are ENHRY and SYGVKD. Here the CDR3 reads CAIAAADQPQHF. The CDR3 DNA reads TGTGCCATCGCGGCAGCTGATCAGCCCCAGCATTTT.

The CDR3 sequence: CASSEGKDPYGGPETQYF. In DNA form, the CDR3 reads TGTGCCAGCAGTGAAGGCAAGGACCCATACGGGGGGCCAGAGACCCAGTACTTC. V is TRBV2 and J is TRBJ2-5, with D possibly being TRBD2 (7 bases). The CDR3 spans 18 residues. Trimming took 1 base from V and 4 from J, leaving 22 bases between them. Germline V gives CDR1 SNHLY, CDR2 FYNNEI.

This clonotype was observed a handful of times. CDR3 DNA sequence: TGCAGCGTTGCAAAAACGGGGACAGGGGCTAACAATGAGCAGTTCTTC. It yields the protein CSVAKTGTGANNEQFF. The chain carries TRBV29-1 and TRBJ2-1, with 10 bases lining up with TRBD1. Germline V gene sequence: CDR1 SQVTM, CDR2 ANQGSEA. This CDR3 region has 16 residues. The V segment lost 4 bases and the J segment 5 bases; nucleotides outside the gene matches: 11.

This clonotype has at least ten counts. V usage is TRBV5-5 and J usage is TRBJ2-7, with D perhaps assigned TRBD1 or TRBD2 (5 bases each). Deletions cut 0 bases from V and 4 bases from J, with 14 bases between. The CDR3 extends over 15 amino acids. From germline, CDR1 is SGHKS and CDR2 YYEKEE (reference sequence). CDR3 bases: TGTGCCAGCAGCTTGGTAGGGACGGTGGTTTACGAGCAGTACGTC. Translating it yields CASSLVGTVVYEQYV.

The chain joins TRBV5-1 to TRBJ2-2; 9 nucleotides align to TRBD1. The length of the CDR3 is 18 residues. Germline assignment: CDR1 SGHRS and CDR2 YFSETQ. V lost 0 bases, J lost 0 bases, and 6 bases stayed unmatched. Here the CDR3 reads CASSLVDRGSTNTGELFF. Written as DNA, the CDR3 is TGCGCCAGCAGCTTGGTCGACAGGGGGTCCACGAACACCGGGGAGCTGTTTTTT.

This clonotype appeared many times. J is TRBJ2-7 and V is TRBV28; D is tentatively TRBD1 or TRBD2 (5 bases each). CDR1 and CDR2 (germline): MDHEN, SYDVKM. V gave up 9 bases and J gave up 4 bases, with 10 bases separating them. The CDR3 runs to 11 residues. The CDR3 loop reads CARRGFYEQYV. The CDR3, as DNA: TGTGCCAGGAGGGGATTTTACGAGCAGTACGTC.

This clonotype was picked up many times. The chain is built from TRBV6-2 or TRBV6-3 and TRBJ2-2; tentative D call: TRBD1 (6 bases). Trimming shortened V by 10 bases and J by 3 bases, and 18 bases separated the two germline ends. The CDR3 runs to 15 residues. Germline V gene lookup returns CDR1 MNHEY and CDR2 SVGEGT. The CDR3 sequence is CATPFQGSYTGELFF. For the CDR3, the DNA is TGTGCCACCCCGTTCCAGGGGTCTTACACCGGGGAGCTGTTTTTT.

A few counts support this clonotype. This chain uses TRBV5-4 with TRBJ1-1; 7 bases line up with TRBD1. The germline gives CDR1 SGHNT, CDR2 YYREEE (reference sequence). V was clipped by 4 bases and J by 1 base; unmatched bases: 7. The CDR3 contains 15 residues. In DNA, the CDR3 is TGTGCCAGCAGCCACCCGGGACAGAAGAACACTGAAGCTTTCTTT. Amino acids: CASSHPGQKNTEAFF.

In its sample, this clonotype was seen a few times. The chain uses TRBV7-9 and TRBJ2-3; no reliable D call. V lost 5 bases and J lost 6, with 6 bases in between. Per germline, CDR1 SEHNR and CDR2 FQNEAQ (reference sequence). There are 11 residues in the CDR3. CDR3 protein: CASSPWDTQYF. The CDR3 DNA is TGTGCCAGCAGCCCTTGGGATACGCAGTATTTT.

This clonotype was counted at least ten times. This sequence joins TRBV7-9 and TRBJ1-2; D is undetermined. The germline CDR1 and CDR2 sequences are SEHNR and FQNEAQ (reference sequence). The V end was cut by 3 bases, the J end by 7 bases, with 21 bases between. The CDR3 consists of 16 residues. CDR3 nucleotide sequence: TGTGCCAGCAGCTTCGAACTGGGCTCGGGAAGTGGTGGCTACACCTTC. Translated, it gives CASSFELGSGSGGYTF.

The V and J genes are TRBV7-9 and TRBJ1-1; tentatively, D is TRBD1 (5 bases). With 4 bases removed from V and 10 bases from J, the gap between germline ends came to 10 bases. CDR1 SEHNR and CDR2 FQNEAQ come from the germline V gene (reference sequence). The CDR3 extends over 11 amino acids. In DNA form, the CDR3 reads TGTGCCAGCAGCTCACAGGTTGGAGCTTTCTTT. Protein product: CASSSQVGAFF.

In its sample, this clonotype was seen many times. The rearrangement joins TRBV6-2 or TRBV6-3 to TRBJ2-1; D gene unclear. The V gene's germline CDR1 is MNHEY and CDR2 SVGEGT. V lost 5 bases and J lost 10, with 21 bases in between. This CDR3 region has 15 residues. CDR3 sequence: CASSPQRTASSEQFF. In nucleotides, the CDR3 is TGTGCCAGCAGTCCCCAAAGGACGGCATCAAGCGAGCAGTTCTTC.

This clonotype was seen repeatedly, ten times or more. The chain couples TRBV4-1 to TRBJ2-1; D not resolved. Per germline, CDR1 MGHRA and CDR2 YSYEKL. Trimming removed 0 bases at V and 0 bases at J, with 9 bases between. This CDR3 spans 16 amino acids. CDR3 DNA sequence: TGCGCCAGCAGCCAAGATGTGGAGACCTCCTACAATGAGCAGTTCTTC. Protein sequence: CASSQDVETSYNEQFF.

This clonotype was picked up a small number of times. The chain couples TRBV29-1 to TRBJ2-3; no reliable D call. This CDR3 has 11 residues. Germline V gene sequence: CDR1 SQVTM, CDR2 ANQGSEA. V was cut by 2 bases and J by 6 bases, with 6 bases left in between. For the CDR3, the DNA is TGCAGCGTTGAAAGGCTGGATACGCAGTATTTT. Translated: CSVERLDTQYF.